A selection of T cell receptor beta chains follows, all from one sample in a study of T cells in Graves' hyperthyroidism and ophthalmopathy. TCRdb reprocessed the multiplex PCR reads via MiXCR and lists one record per CDR3 protein. This table has 300,000 to 450,000 distinct CDR3 sequences, about 14% appearing once. The sample taken for sequencing was blood. The receptors were sampled from a woman between 25 and 40 years old with Graves' ophthalmopathy. Each CDR3 is given with its conserved first and last residue. Each record gives: clone size, D gene, V gene, J gene, CDR3 protein, CDR3 DNA. The D gene is left open where the match is weak. Clone size appears in some rows only: once, few, many, or a class for an expanded clone.

clone size: many
D gene: TRBD1
V gene: TRBV6-1
J gene: TRBJ1-5
CDR3 protein: CASSPREGAGNQPQHF
CDR3 DNA: TGTGCCAGCAGTCCCCGGGAGGGGGCTGGCAATCAGCCCCAGCATTTT

clone size: NA
D gene: NA
V gene: TRBV19
J gene: TRBJ1-2
CDR3 protein: CASISPANYGYTF
CDR3 DNA: TGTGCCAGTATTTCACCCGCTAACTATGGCTACACCTTC

clone size: many
D gene: TRBD1
V gene: TRBV27
J gene: TRBJ2-7
CDR3 protein: CASSPDRTHYEQYF
CDR3 DNA: TGTGCCAGCAGCCCGGACAGGACCCACTACGAGCAGTACTTC

clone size: few
D gene: NA
V gene: TRBV6-1
J gene: TRBJ1-2
CDR3 protein: CASSLMGGSGYTF
CDR3 DNA: TGTGCCAGCTCCTTAATGGGGGGGAGTGGCTACACCTTC

clone size: few
D gene: NA
V gene: TRBV19
J gene: TRBJ1-2
CDR3 protein: CASPGPGRRMYGYTF
CDR3 DNA: TGTGCCAGTCCTGGTCCGGGACGCCGAATGTATGGCTACACCTTC

clone size: NA
D gene: TRBD2
V gene: TRBV5-8
J gene: TRBJ2-7
CDR3 protein: CASSLDPRGGYEQYF
CDR3 DNA: TGTGCCAGCAGCTTGGACCCCCGGGGGGGCTACGAGCAGTACTTC

clone size: many
D gene: NA
V gene: TRBV6-1
J gene: TRBJ1-1
CDR3 protein: CASRKKAGGGTEAFF
CDR3 DNA: TGTGCCAGCAGGAAGAAAGCGGGGGGGGGCACTGAAGCTTTCTTT

clone size: few
D gene: NA
V gene: TRBV7-9
J gene: TRBJ1-2
CDR3 protein: CASSFWTNDPEVGYTF
CDR3 DNA: TGTGCCAGCAGCTTTTGGACAAATGATCCCGAAGTCGGCTACACCTTC

clone size: many
D gene: NA
V gene: TRBV28
J gene: TRBJ1-5
CDR3 protein: CASSPLTGTFDQPQHF
CDR3 DNA: TGTGCCAGCAGTCCCCTAACCGGGACCTTCGACCAGCCCCAGCATTTT

clone size: many
D gene: TRBD1
V gene: TRBV5-1
J gene: TRBJ1-2
CDR3 protein: CASSPFVGTGDGYTF
CDR3 DNA: TGCGCCAGCAGCCCGTTTGTGGGGACAGGGGACGGCTACACCTTC

clone size: many
D gene: NA
V gene: TRBV25-1
J gene: TRBJ2-1
CDR3 protein: CASSGLGTLSNEQFF
CDR3 DNA: TGTGCCAGCAGTGGGCTTGGGACCCTAAGCAATGAGCAGTTCTTC

clone size: many
D gene: NA
V gene: TRBV7-9
J gene: TRBJ1-2
CDR3 protein: CASSLDPGHYGYTF
CDR3 DNA: TGTGCCAGCAGCCTGGACCCCGGGCACTATGGCTACACCTTC

clone size: many
D gene: TRBD1
V gene: TRBV10-3
J gene: TRBJ1-3
CDR3 protein: CAISERDRGSGNTIYF
CDR3 DNA: TGTGCCATCAGTGAGCGAGACAGGGGCTCTGGAAACACCATATATTTT

clone size: NA
D gene: NA
V gene: TRBV29-1
J gene: TRBJ1-1
CDR3 protein: CSMYVVPEAFF
CDR3 DNA: TGCAGCATGTACGTGGTCCCTGAAGCTTTCTTT

clone size: NA
D gene: TRBD1
V gene: TRBV29-1
J gene: TRBJ1-1
CDR3 protein: CSGSGTGRSSEAFF
CDR3 DNA: TGCAGCGGCAGCGGGACAGGGAGGAGTTCTGAAGCTTTCTTT

clone size: NA
D gene: NA
V gene: TRBV7-9
J gene: TRBJ1-2
CDR3 protein: CASSSLLGVSNTF
CDR3 DNA: TGTGCCAGCAGCTCTCTTTTGGGAGTTTCGAACACCTTC

clone size: many
D gene: NA
V gene: TRBV19
J gene: TRBJ1-2
CDR3 protein: CASSIRQNYGYTF
CDR3 DNA: TGTGCCAGTAGTATCAGACAGAACTATGGCTACACCTTC

clone size: many
D gene: NA
V gene: TRBV28
J gene: TRBJ1-1
CDR3 protein: CASSSTGHPTGAFF
CDR3 DNA: TGTGCCAGCAGTTCGACGGGACATCCGACTGGGGCTTTCTTT

clone size: few
D gene: NA
V gene: TRBV5-1
J gene: TRBJ2-2
CDR3 protein: CASSQQGSSTGELFF
CDR3 DNA: TGCGCCAGCAGCCAACAGGGCAGTTCGACCGGGGAGCTGTTTTTT

clone size: many
D gene: TRBD2
V gene: TRBV15
J gene: TRBJ2-3
CDR3 protein: CATSRDPRGVTDTQYF
CDR3 DNA: TGTGCCACCAGCAGAGATCCGCGGGGGGTAACAGATACGCAGTATTTT

clone size: many
D gene: TRBD1
V gene: TRBV30
J gene: TRBJ1-1
CDR3 protein: CAWSVADRPNTEAFF
CDR3 DNA: TGTGCCTGGAGTGTAGCGGACAGGCCGAACACTGAAGCTTTCTTT

clone size: NA
D gene: NA
V gene: TRBV19
J gene: TRBJ1-5
CDR3 protein: CASSQNSNNQPQHF
CDR3 DNA: TGTGCCAGTAGTCAGAACAGCAACAATCAGCCCCAGCATTTT

clone size: many
D gene: TRBD1
V gene: TRBV7-8
J gene: TRBJ1-5
CDR3 protein: CASSLGGQVSGKPQHF
CDR3 DNA: TGTGCCAGCAGCTTAGGAGGACAGGTCTCCGGAAAGCCCCAGCATTTT

clone size: NA
D gene: NA
V gene: TRBV6-1
J gene: TRBJ1-4
CDR3 protein: CASSPRGLTNEKLFF
CDR3 DNA: TGTGCCAGCAGTCCCCGGGGGCTCACTAATGAAAAACTGTTTTTT

clone size: many
D gene: NA
V gene: TRBV2
J gene: TRBJ2-5
CDR3 protein: CASFLGAGTQYF
CDR3 DNA: TGTGCCAGCTTTCTAGGGGCTGGGACCCAGTACTTC

clone size: many
D gene: NA
V gene: TRBV28
J gene: TRBJ1-6
CDR3 protein: CASSLDGNSPLHF
CDR3 DNA: TGTGCCAGCAGTTTAGACGGGAATTCACCCCTCCACTTT

clone size: many
D gene: NA
V gene: TRBV30
J gene: TRBJ1-5
CDR3 protein: CAWSGGRPGVSNQPQHF
CDR3 DNA: TGTGCCTGGAGCGGCGGACGACCAGGGGTTAGCAATCAGCCCCAGCATTTT

clone size: many
D gene: NA
V gene: TRBV5-1
J gene: TRBJ1-1
CDR3 protein: CASSLESGRNTEAFF
CDR3 DNA: TGCGCCAGCAGCCTAGAGAGCGGTCGGAACACTGAAGCTTTCTTT

clone size: many
D gene: NA
V gene: TRBV20-1
J gene: TRBJ2-2
CDR3 protein: CSAREGRAGELFF
CDR3 DNA: TGCAGTGCTAGAGAAGGGAGAGCCGGGGAGCTGTTTTTT

clone size: few
D gene: NA
V gene: TRBV6-1
J gene: TRBJ1-1
CDR3 protein: CASSDHPGSGHEAFF
CDR3 DNA: TGTGCCAGCAGTGACCACCCGGGGTCAGGGCATGAAGCTTTCTTT

clone size: few
D gene: TRBD1
V gene: TRBV5-1
J gene: TRBJ2-7
CDR3 protein: CASSFGTGVGEQYF
CDR3 DNA: TGCGCCAGCAGCTTTGGGACAGGGGTGGGCGAGCAGTACTTC

clone size: many
D gene: TRBD2
V gene: TRBV28
J gene: TRBJ2-3
CDR3 protein: CASSLSRLAGGGADTQYF
CDR3 DNA: TGTGCCAGCAGTCTCTCCAGACTAGCGGGGGGGGGGGCAGATACGCAGTATTTT

clone size: NA
D gene: NA
V gene: TRBV2
J gene: TRBJ2-1
CDR3 protein: CASSEGGGPSNEQFF
CDR3 DNA: TGTGCCAGCAGCGAGGGGGGGGGGCCTAGCAATGAGCAGTTCTTC

clone size: many
D gene: NA
V gene: TRBV10-3
J gene: TRBJ1-1
CDR3 protein: CAIRTQGDTEAFF
CDR3 DNA: TGTGCCATCAGAACACAGGGCGACACTGAAGCTTTCTTT

clone size: many
D gene: TRBD2
V gene: TRBV12-3/TRBV12-4
J gene: TRBJ2-7
CDR3 protein: CASSFRVNSGGEQYF
CDR3 DNA: TGTGCCAGCAGTTTTAGGGTAAACAGCGGGGGTGAGCAGTACTTC

clone size: NA
D gene: NA
V gene: TRBV5-5
J gene: TRBJ1-2
CDR3 protein: CASSLLDYGYTF
CDR3 DNA: TGTGCCAGCAGCTTATTAGACTATGGCTACACCTTC